This TCR beta chain was found in a study of cytomegalovirus exposure and HLA in healthy donors. The CDR3 is 14 residues long. Germline values: CDR1 MGHRA, CDR2 YSYEKL. V lost 1 base, J lost 1 base, and 8 bases lay in between. The PCR used 60 Vbeta and 13 Jbeta primers. Here immunoSEQ multiplex PCR was the method, and the copy in TCRdb shows in-frame clones only, minus some. The sample contains 90,000 to 150,000 clones, 77% of which appear only once. This clonotype was obtained from a man aged 35 to 55 in good health and CMV-seropositive. The rearrangement uses TRBV4-1 and TRBJ2-7, with D hard to call. Sequencing was done on a sample of PBMCs. The CDR3 loop is CASSQAEISYEQYF. As DNA, the CDR3 is TGCGCCAGCAGCCAAGCGGAGATTTCCTACGAGCAGTACTTC.